Only one count was recorded for the clone carrying this T cell receptor beta chain. Sequenced by immunoSEQ multiplex PCR; TCRdb stores in-frame clones only, minus some. The repertoire includes 80,000 to 100,000 clones, about nine tenths of them detected once, and roughly 1.7% sits in the top ten. The data derive from a study of T cells after somatic rescue of genetic block. Germline V gene sequence: CDR1 SQVTM, CDR2 ANQGSEA. J gave up 1 base and V 3 bases, and 4 bases lay outside the gene matches. The CDR3 spans 14 residues. The V gene is TRBV29-1, the J gene TRBJ1-1; 8 bases line up with TRBD1. Material: peripheral blood mononuclear cells (PBMCs). The clonotype comes from a woman aged 18 to 35. The CDR3 spells CSVEGQESNTEAFF. DNA of the CDR3: TGCAGCGTTGAGGGACAGGAATCGAACACTGAAGCTTTCTTT.